This T cell receptor beta chain was identified during a study of blood T cell repertoires in COVID-19. Per the original data handling: Reference gene primers were amplified, and this amplification served to estimate nucleated cell counts. TCRdb keeps only in-frame clones here, not all; method: immunoSEQ multiplex PCR. V, J and clone size derive from that table, while D and trimming were established from the DNA sequence. The sample yields 300,000 to 400,000 clones, around nine tenths seen once. Germline V gene sequence: CDR1 SQVTM, CDR2 ANQGSEA. There are 11 residues in the CDR3. Trimming shortened V by 4 bases and J by 8 bases, and 11 bases separated the two germline ends.

The specimen was peripheral blood. The gene calls are TRBV29-1 and TRBJ1-2; D not certain. This TCR derives from a woman aged 60-75 years with COVID-19, enrolled during active disease. This chain's CDR3 is CSVGGVLGYTF. In DNA form, the CDR3 reads TGCAGCGTTGGGGGAGTCCTCGGCTACACCTTC.